Below, 30 T cell receptor beta chains from the same sample are listed, as sequenced in a study of blood T cells in healthy people across ages. Through a sample-barcoded 5' primer and a J-beta primer mix, a second PCR was run for about 6 to 11 cycles. TCRdb independently ran MiXCR on the 5' RACE reads; one entry per CDR3 protein. Of some 1,500,000 distinct CDR3 sequences listed, under 55% are singletons. The sequenced sample was blood. The receptor set was obtained from a woman between 18 and 29 years old in good health.

The rearrangement uses TRBV30 and TRBJ2-1; D gene unclear. The germline V gene has CDR1 GTSNPN and CDR2 SVGIG (reference sequence). V lost 3 bases, J lost 5 bases, and 14 bases lay in between. The CDR3 totals 14 residues. CDR3 in DNA: TGTGCCTGGAGCCGCCTGACGGGCCACAATGAGCAGTTCTTC. This codes for CAWSRLTGHNEQFF.

The chain couples TRBV20-1 to TRBJ1-6; D is perhaps TRBD1 (5 bases). The CDR3 sequence is 14 residues long. From germline, CDR1 is DFQATT and CDR2 SNEGSKA (reference sequence). V dropped 6 bases and J dropped 8 bases, with 17 bases sitting between them. The DNA of the CDR3 is TGCAGTGCCTTAAGGGGCCTGGGGGATTCACCCCTCCACTTT. This gives the protein CSALRGLGDSPLHF.

The chain uses TRBV20-1 and TRBJ2-7; D is possibly TRBD1 or TRBD2 (5 bases each). Between the trimmed V and J ends, which lost 1 base and 2 bases, there was a span of 15 bases. The CDR3 extends over 15 amino acids. Germline V gives CDR1 DFQATT, CDR2 SNEGSKA (reference sequence). The CDR3 coding sequence is TGCAGTGCTAGAGCTACCGGGACGGCCCCCTACGAGCAGTACTTC. Translating it yields CSARATGTAPYEQYF.

This clonotype was picked up one time. V and J are TRBV11-2 and TRBJ2-1, with 11 bases aligning to TRBD2. V lost 1 base and J lost 8; bases outside the gene matches: 7. Germline CDR1 is SGHAT and CDR2 is FQNNGV. There are 16 residues in the CDR3. The CDR3 region is CASSLVLAGGLDEQFF. As DNA, the CDR3 is TGTGCCAGCAGCTTAGTGCTAGCGGGGGGCCTCGATGAGCAGTTCTTC. Complete variable domain (other parts from reference TRBV11-2 and TRBJ2-1): EAGVAQSPRYKIIEKRQSVAFWCNPISGHATLYWYQQILGQGPKLLIQFQNNGVVDDSQLPKDRFSAERLKGVDSTLKIQPAKLEDSAVYLCASSLVLAGGLDEQFFGPGTRLTVL.

This chain connects TRBV20-1 to TRBJ1-5, with D tentatively TRBD1 (5 bases). Trimming removed 6 bases from V and 0 bases from J, with 12 bases in between. Germline V gene data show CDR1 as DFQATT and CDR2 as SNEGSKA (reference sequence). The CDR3 is 14 amino acids. This CDR3 reads CSAKQAYSNQPQHF. In DNA form, the CDR3 reads TGCAGTGCCAAACAGGCCTATAGCAATCAGCCCCAGCATTTT.

The rearrangement joins TRBV4-1 to TRBJ1-2; D gene ambiguous. Trimming removed 0 bases from V and 4 bases from J, with 15 bases in between. This CDR3 is 16 amino acids long. The V gene's germline CDR1 is MGHRA and CDR2 YSYEKL. The CDR3 is CASSQDLGPVSYGYTF. CDR3 sequence (DNA): TGCGCCAGCAGCCAAGATCTGGGCCCTGTCTCCTATGGCTACACCTTC.

The V and J genes are TRBV10-3 and TRBJ2-5, with 10 bases fitting TRBD2. V gave up 10 bases and J gave up 11 bases; unmatched junction bases: 13. CDR3 length: 13 residues. CDR1 is ENHRY, CDR2 SYGVKD, per germline. For the CDR3, the DNA is TGTGCCACCGAGCGGGGGGGCGTCGATGAGCAGTACTTC. It codes for CATERGGVDEQYF.

This clonotype has just a few counts. The chain couples TRBV11-1 to TRBJ1-2; a weak D match, TRBD1 (5 bases). From germline, CDR1 is SGHAT and CDR2 FQDESV (reference sequence). The CDR3 is 15 amino acids. Trimming stripped 0 bases from V and 4 bases from J, with 12 bases between. CDR3 bases: TGTGCCAGCAGCTTAGCGCTGTGGGGCTCCTATGGCTACACCTTC. This translates into CASSLALWGSYGYTF.

The V and J genes are TRBV7-8 and TRBJ2-1; D call uncertain. CDR3 size: 14 residues. CDR1 and CDR2 (germline): SGHVS, FQNEAQ. Trimming pared 4 bases from V and 4 bases from J, leaving 11 bases between. Here the CDR3 reads CASSSPLSYNEQFF. DNA of the CDR3: TGTGCCAGCAGCTCCCCGCTCAGTTACAATGAGCAGTTCTTC.

The V call is TRBV7-2, the J call TRBJ1-5, with D possibly matching TRBD1 (6 bases). V was clipped by 1 base and J by 5 bases, with 15 bases between them. The germline CDR1 and CDR2 sequences are SGHTA and FQGNSA. The CDR3 consists of 16 residues. The CDR3 nucleotides read TGTGCCAGCAGCTTAGAAGGGACATTTTACGATCAGCCCCAGCATTTT. It encodes CASSLEGTFYDQPQHF.

The chain recombines TRBV20-1 with TRBJ2-5, with 11 bases matching TRBD2. Germline-derived CDR1 and CDR2 are DFQATT and SNEGSKA (reference sequence). V trimming: 6 bases; J trimming: 5 bases; junction bases outside the gene matches: 8. This CDR3 comprises 14 residues. CDR3 sequence: CSAALAGEGETQYF. Written as DNA, the CDR3 is TGCAGTGCCGCACTAGCGGGAGAGGGGGAGACCCAGTACTTC.

This clonotype has only a few counts. The chain uses TRBV7-2 and TRBJ2-3, with D perhaps assigned TRBD1 or TRBD2 (5 bases each). Germline CDR1 SGHTA, CDR2 FQGNSA. The CDR3 consists of 13 residues. Trimming cost V 8 bases and J 8 bases, with 17 bases left between them. CDR3 nucleotides: TGTGCCAGCGGGACCGCCAGCTCCCCTACGCAGTATTTT. Translated, it gives CASGTASSPTQYF.

The chain uses TRBV5-1 and TRBJ1-1; TRBD1 is a possible D gene (5 bases). Germline V gene sequence: CDR1 SGHRS, CDR2 YFSETQ. The CDR3 extends over 11 amino acids. Trimming left V 9 bases short and J 0 bases short, with 6 bases between. The CDR3 region has the DNA TGCGCCACGGGGGTGAACACTGAAGCTTTCTTT. It translates to CATGVNTEAFF.

The rearrangement joins TRBV2 to TRBJ1-1; the match to TRBD1 covers 11 bases. This CDR3 comprises 13 residues. Germline CDR1 reads SNHLY; CDR2 reads FYNNEI. J gave up 4 bases and V 9 bases, and 4 bases lay outside the gene matches. CDR3 bases: TGTGCCAGTAAAGGGACAGGGGGCACTGAAGCTTTCTTT. This translates into CASKGTGGTEAFF.

This clonotype was recorded a few times. V gene TRBV20-1 combines with J gene TRBJ2-3, with D unclear. V was trimmed by 6 bases and J by 4 bases, leaving 11 bases between them. CDR3 size: 12 residues. CDR1 is DFQATT and CDR2 is SNEGSKA in the germline V gene (reference sequence). Here the CDR3 DNA reads TGCAGTGCAGTCCAGGACGCAGATACGCAGTATTTT. Translation: CSAVQDADTQYF.

The chain recombines TRBV5-6 with TRBJ2-1; D may be TRBD1 (5 bases). Germline values: CDR1 SGHDT, CDR2 YYEEEE. This CDR3 is 14 amino acids long. V was cut by 6 bases and J by 8 bases, with 18 bases left in between. The CDR3 region is CASNLRVLRDEQFF. CDR3 sequence (DNA): TGTGCCAGCAACCTCAGGGTTTTACGGGATGAGCAGTTCTTC. The full variable domain, with the rest looked up from reference TRBV5-6 and TRBJ2-1, is DAGVTQSPTHLIKTRGQQVTLRCSPKSGHDTVSWYQQALGQGPQFIFQYYEEEERQRGNFPDRFSGHQFPNYSSELNVNALLLGDSALYLCASNLRVLRDEQFFGPGTRLTVL.

The chain couples TRBV20-1 to TRBJ2-4; a possible D gene is TRBD2 (6 bases). With 5 bases removed from V and 7 bases from J, the gap between germline ends came to 18 bases. Germline V gene data show CDR1 as DFQATT and CDR2 as SNEGSKA (reference sequence). This CDR3 has 14 amino acids. The CDR3 is CSAGHWGAGNIQYF. Written as DNA, the CDR3 is TGCAGTGCTGGTCATTGGGGCGCGGGGAACATTCAGTACTTC.

The chain carries TRBV9 and TRBJ2-1, with 7 bases lining up with TRBD2. V dropped 0 bases and J dropped 5; count of bases not matched to a gene: 5. In germline, CDR1 is SGDLS, CDR2 YYNGEE. The CDR3 is 15 residues long. CDR3 DNA sequence: TGTGCCAGCAGCGTAGCTACAACTAGCGACAATGAGCAGTTCTTC. This gives the protein CASSVATTSDNEQFF.

The chain carries TRBV9 and TRBJ2-2; D possibly corresponds to TRBD1 (5 bases). V lost 4 bases, J lost 6 bases, and 13 bases lay in between. The CDR3 extends over 14 amino acids. Germline V gene data show CDR1 as SGDLS and CDR2 as YYNGEE. The chain's CDR3 is CASSLRDVAGELFF. DNA of the CDR3: TGTGCCAGCAGCCTCAGGGATGTCGCCGGGGAGCTGTTTTTT.

Notes on this clonotype: An end of the junction does not agree with germline; a read error may underlie this. For the CDR3, the DNA is TGTGCCAGCAGTTTGCAGGGGAGTAAAGAGGCCCAGTACTTC. It yields the protein CASSLQGSKEAQYF. V is TRBV27 and J is TRBJ2-5; D perhaps matches TRBD1 (6 bases). The CDR3 is 14 residues long. The V gene's germline CDR1 is MNHEY and CDR2 SMNVEV (reference sequence).

The chain combines TRBV7-2 with TRBJ1-2; possibly TRBD1 for D (6 bases). Deletions cut 5 bases from V and 11 bases from J, with 15 bases between. CDR3 length: 12 amino acids. Germline V gene sequence: CDR1 SGHTA, CDR2 FQGNSA. CDR3 residues: CASSQARDKYTF. In DNA, the CDR3 is TGTGCCAGCAGCCAGGCCCGGGACAAGTACACCTTC.

Regarding this clonotype: No conserved phenylalanine or tryptophan ends this CDR3, so it is likely a read error. The chain links TRBV4-3 to TRBJ2-5; possibly TRBD1 for D (6 bases). The assigned J gene may be wrong: the sequence end matches TRBJ2-7 better. This CDR3 spans 15 amino acids. Germline V gene data show CDR1 as LGHNA and CDR2 as YSLEER. The CDR3 loop is CASSQKTGPLYEQYC. The CDR3 DNA sequence: TGCGCCAGCAGCCAAAAGACAGGTCCCCTCTACGAGCAGTACTGC.

V is TRBV10-3 and J is TRBJ2-1, with 8 bases matching TRBD2. CDR3 size: 17 residues. V was clipped by 0 bases and J by 1 base; unmatched bases: 5. CDR1 and CDR2 from the germline V gene are ENHRY and SYGVKD. The DNA for the CDR3 is TGTGCCATCAGTGAGTCCGTTAGCGGGGCTTCCTACAATGAGCAGTTCTTC. This codes for CAISESVSGASYNEQFF.

The chain uses TRBV12-3 or TRBV12-4 and TRBJ2-5; 8 bases fit TRBD2. CDR3 size: 14 residues. V shed 3 bases and J 11 bases; nucleotides not matched to a gene: 11. The CDR3 sequence: CASSFRRGANGQYF. As DNA, the CDR3 is TGTGCCAGCAGTTTTCGGCGGGGGGCCAACGGGCAGTACTTC.

This clonotype was recorded a few times. The chain couples TRBV28 to TRBJ2-7, with 9 bases that match TRBD2. Germline V lookup: CDR1 MDHEN, CDR2 SYDVKM. The CDR3 is 15 amino acids. With V trimmed by 4 bases and J by 3 bases, 7 bases remained unmatched. The chain's CDR3 is CASSSPLAGSYEQYF. CDR3 DNA: TGTGCCAGCAGTTCACCCCTAGCGGGAAGCTACGAGCAGTACTTC.

The V call is TRBV30, the J call TRBJ1-1; 8 nucleotides line up with TRBD1. The CDR3 covers 14 residues. V shed 5 bases and J 3 bases; nucleotides not matched to a gene: 8. Germline values: CDR1 GTSNPN, CDR2 SVGIG (reference sequence). CDR3 coding DNA: TGTGCCTGGCGAGACAGGGGCGATTACACTGAAGCTTTCTTT. Amino acid sequence: CAWRDRGDYTEAFF. Together with reference TRBV30 and TRBJ1-1, the CDR3 gives the full variable domain: SQTIHQWPATLVQPVGSPLSLECTVEGTSNPNLYWYRQAAGRGLQLLFYSVGIGQISSEVPQNLSASRPQDRQFILSSKKLLLSDSGFYLCAWRDRGDYTEAFFGQGTRLTVV.

This clonotype has just a few counts. The CDR3 sequence is CAISVLDTQYF. The CDR3 bases are TGTGCCATCAGTGTCTTAGATACGCAGTATTTT. The rearrangement uses TRBV10-3 and TRBJ2-3; D call uncertain. The CDR3 is 11 residues long. Trimming took off 4 bases at V and 5 bases at J, with 4 bases between the two ends. CDR1 and CDR2 (germline): ENHRY, SYGVKD.

This clonotype was observed a single time. This chain links TRBV6-1 with TRBJ2-3; 7 nucleotides agree with TRBD2. Losses at the gene ends were 3 bases for V and 0 bases for J; bases not matched to a gene: 3. CDR1 and CDR2 from the germline V gene are MNHNS and SASEGT. The CDR3 has 15 amino acids. This CDR3 is CASSDKRGSTDTQYF. Here the CDR3 DNA reads TGTGCCAGCAGTGACAAGCGGGGTAGCACAGATACGCAGTATTTT.

This clonotype has only a few counts. The chain recombines TRBV20-1 with TRBJ2-5; 7 nucleotides agree with TRBD2. The J call is doubtful: the DNA matches TRBJ2-7 better. The germline CDR1 and CDR2 sequences are DFQATT and SNEGSKA (reference sequence). The CDR3 contains 14 residues. CDR3 coding DNA: TGCAGTGCTAGAGGCGGGGGAGCGAGTTACGAGCAGTACTTC. The encoded protein is CSARGGGASYEQYF.

This clonotype has ten or more counts. The V and J genes are TRBV5-1 and TRBJ1-2, with D unclear. The CDR3 totals 14 residues. Germline CDR1 and CDR2: SGHRS and YFSETQ. With 0 bases removed from V and 2 bases from J, the gap between germline ends came to 8 bases. The chain's CDR3 is CASSLVPANYGYTF. The CDR3 coding sequence is TGCGCCAGCAGCTTGGTTCCGGCGAACTATGGCTACACCTTC. The full variable domain, with the rest looked up from reference TRBV5-1 and TRBJ1-2, is KAGVTQTPRYLIKTRGQQVTLSCSPISGHRSVSWYQQTPGQGLQFLFEYFSETQRNKGNFPGRFSGRQFSNSRSEMNVSTLELGDSALYLCASSLVPANYGYTFGSGTRLTVV.